The 5 T cell receptor beta chains listed next were all sequenced from one sample in a study of T-cell memory formation after mild COVID-19. Via MiXCR, TCRdb re-called the 5' RACE reads, giving one row per CDR3 protein. This sample has some 320,000 distinct CDR3 sequences; roughly 13% occur once, and the top ten carry around 23%. The sequencing sample was made of PBMCs or a T cell subset sorted from them (not recorded which). The receptors here all came from a man aged 18 to 29 who had mild COVID-19 (a few samples of this study predate the infection). Cell type and time point are not known.

The chain has TRBV24-1 and TRBJ2-1; D call uncertain. In germline, CDR1 is KGHDR, CDR2 SFDVKD. The germline V and J ends were trimmed by 1 base and 7 bases, with 7 bases remaining between them. The length of the CDR3 is 13 residues. The CDR3 region has the DNA TGTGCCACCAGTGATTTCACGGGTAATGAGCAGTTCTTC. Protein: CATSDFTGNEQFF.

The sample holds a few counts of this clonotype. This chain uses TRBV7-2 with TRBJ2-7; D is unclear. Germline CDR1 reads SGHTA; CDR2 reads FQGNSA. This CDR3 comprises 13 residues. V was clipped by 3 bases and J by 1 base, with 7 bases between them. The CDR3 region has the DNA TGTGCCAGCAGCTTCGCCCCTTCCTACGAGCAGTACTTC. Translated: CASSFAPSYEQYF.

The table lists this clonotype with a count of one. The rearrangement uses TRBV6-6 and TRBJ2-5, with 9 positions matching TRBD1. The J segment lost 4 bases and the V segment lost 6 bases, leaving 6 bases of the junction unmatched. Germline assignment: CDR1 MNHNY and CDR2 SVGAGI (reference sequence). CDR3 length: 14 residues. The chain's CDR3 is CASRYRDRAETQYF. The CDR3, as DNA: TGTGCCAGCAGATATCGGGACAGGGCAGAGACCCAGTACTTC.

A few counts support this clonotype. The genes are TRBV9 and TRBJ2-1, with D possibly matching TRBD2 (5 bases). Trimming removed 1 base at V and 6 bases at J, with 8 bases between. This CDR3 contains 13 residues. Per the germline V gene, CDR1 is SGDLS and CDR2 is YYNGEE. CDR3: CASSVSTSNEQFF. The CDR3 DNA reads as TGTGCCAGCAGCGTATCCACTAGCAATGAGCAGTTCTTC.

The chain combines TRBV29-1 with TRBJ1-1; 7 bases align to TRBD1. V was pared by 4 bases and J by 1 base, with 9 bases of the junction left unmatched. Germline assignment: CDR1 SQVTM and CDR2 ANQGSEA. This CDR3 has 15 amino acids. The CDR3 is CSVGHRTGPNTEAFF. For the CDR3, the DNA is TGCAGCGTTGGCCATAGGACAGGACCGAACACTGAAGCTTTCTTT.